The source of this T cell receptor beta chain is a study of T cell clones after liver transplantation. Method: immunoSEQ multiplex PCR; TCRdb's copy keeps in-frame clones and lacks some. This sample has about 51,000 clones, with 85% to 90% found just once. Trimming took 0 bases from V and 4 from J, leaving 13 bases between them. Germline V gene sequence: CDR1 SGHDT, CDR2 YYEEEE. The CDR3 extends over 15 amino acids. The source is a human patient who received a liver transplant. Some T cells may possibly be graft donor cells. V and J are TRBV5-6 and TRBJ1-2; D uncertain. Material: CD8+ T cells from blood, obtained 12 months after liver transplant. Here the CDR3 reads CASSLASDAFYGYTF. CDR3 sequence (DNA): TGTGCCAGCAGCTTGGCGTCGGACGCCTTCTATGGCTACACCTTC.